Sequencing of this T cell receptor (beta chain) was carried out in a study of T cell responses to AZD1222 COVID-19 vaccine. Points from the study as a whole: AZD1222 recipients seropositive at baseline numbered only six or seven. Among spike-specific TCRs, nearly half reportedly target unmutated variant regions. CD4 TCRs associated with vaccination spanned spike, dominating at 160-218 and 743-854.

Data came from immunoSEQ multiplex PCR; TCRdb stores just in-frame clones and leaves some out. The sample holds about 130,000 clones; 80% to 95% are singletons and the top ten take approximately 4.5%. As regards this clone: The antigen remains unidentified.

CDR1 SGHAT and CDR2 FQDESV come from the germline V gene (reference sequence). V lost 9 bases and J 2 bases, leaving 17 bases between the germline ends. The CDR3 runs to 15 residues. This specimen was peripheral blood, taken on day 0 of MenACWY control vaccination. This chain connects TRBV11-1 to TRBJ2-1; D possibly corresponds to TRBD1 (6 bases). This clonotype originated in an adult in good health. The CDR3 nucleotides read TGTGCCAGTACTACTCGGAGACAGGCCTACAATGAGCAGTTCTTC. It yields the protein CASTTRRQAYNEQFF. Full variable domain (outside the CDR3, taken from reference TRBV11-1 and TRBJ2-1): EAEVAQSPRYKITEKSQAVAFWCDPISGHATLYWYRQILGQGPELLVQFQDESVVDDSQLPKDRFSAERLKGVDSTLKIQPAELGDSAMYLCASTTRRQAYNEQFFGPGTRLTVL.